This TCR beta chain emerged from a study of siplizumab effects on memory and regulatory T cells. This clone was counted a single time. Method: immunoSEQ multiplex PCR; TCRdb's copy keeps in-frame clones and lacks some. This sample has roughly 120,000 clones, with approximately 94% found just once. CDR3 length: 15 residues. Germline V gene lookup returns CDR1 MNHEY and CDR2 SVGAGI. V gave up 5 bases and J gave up 8 bases; unmatched junction bases: 13. The sample consisted of non-Treg CD4+ T cells sorted from blood. This sequence joins TRBV6-5 and TRBJ1-2, with TRBD1 matching over 8 bases. The origin of this receptor is a human donor in good health. This CDR3 is CASSGPGGAAIGYTF. The DNA of the CDR3 is TGTGCCAGCAGTGGCCCAGGGGGCGCGGCTATCGGCTACACCTTC.